Below are 27 T cell receptor beta chains sequenced from a single sample in a study of Ad26.COV2.S vaccination and SARS-CoV-2 variants. Clones were read by immunoSEQ multiplex PCR, and TCRdb kept only the in-frame ones, dropping some. The profile shows 150,000 to 200,000 clones, approximately 88% of them singletons. Sequencing used peripheral blood, obtained after recovery from COVID-19. These receptors all stem from a human donor who had recovered from COVID-19.

This chain connects TRBV7-8 to TRBJ1-1; D unresolved. Trimming stripped 5 bases from V and 1 base from J, with 8 bases between. The CDR3 loop spans 13 amino acids. CDR1 and CDR2 (germline): SGHVS, FQNEAQ. In nucleotides, the CDR3 is TGTGCCAGCAGCGCCGATCCGAACACTGAAGCTTTCTTT. The encoded protein is CASSADPNTEAFF. The full variable domain, its missing parts supplied by reference TRBV7-8 and TRBJ1-1, is GAGVSQSPRYKVAKRGQDVALRCDPISGHVSLFWYQQALGQGPEFLTYFQNEAQLDKSGLPSDRFFAERPEGSVSTLKIQRTQQEDSAVYLCASSADPNTEAFFGQGTRLTVV.

The chain has TRBV2 and TRBJ1-5, with D unresolved. Germline CDR1 reads SNHLY; CDR2 reads FYNNEI. This CDR3 has 14 residues. Trimming stripped 2 bases from V and 7 bases from J, with 12 bases between. The CDR3 region is CASSEMAPGQPQHF. As DNA, the CDR3 is TGTGCCAGCAGTGAAATGGCCCCCGGCCAGCCCCAGCATTTT.

CDR3 coding DNA: TGTGCCTGGAGTGTAGGTCCCGGCAGCTCTGGAAACACCATATATTTT. Translating gives CAWSVGPGSSGNTIYF. The J gene is TRBJ1-3, the V gene TRBV30, with D unresolved. The length of the CDR3 is 16 residues. The V and J ends lost 0 bases and 0 bases respectively, with 12 bases between them. Germline assignment: CDR1 GTSNPN and CDR2 SVGIG (reference sequence). Together with reference TRBV30 and TRBJ1-3, the CDR3 gives the full variable domain: SQTIHQWPATLVQPVGSPLSLECTVEGTSNPNLYWYRQAAGRGLQLLFYSVGIGQISSEVPQNLSASRPQDRQFILSSKKLLLSDSGFYLCAWSVGPGSSGNTIYFGEGSWLTVV.

The chain has TRBV10-3 and TRBJ1-2; no clear D gene. CDR3 size: 13 residues. V was cut by 4 bases and J by 1 base, with 7 bases left in between. Per the germline V gene, CDR1 is ENHRY and CDR2 is SYGVKD. CDR3 in amino acids: CAISVDGNYGYTF. The CDR3 nucleotides read TGTGCCATCAGTGTGGACGGTAACTATGGCTACACCTTC.

The chain combines TRBV2 with TRBJ2-1; D uncertain. Germline V gene sequence: CDR1 SNHLY, CDR2 FYNNEI. This CDR3 is built from 11 residues. V lost 8 bases, J lost 4 bases, and 6 bases lay in between. The CDR3 DNA reads as TGTGCCAGCTGTACTTACAATGAGCAGTTCTTC. Translated: CASCTYNEQFF.

Only a few counts were recorded for this clone. The chain joins TRBV5-1 to TRBJ1-6, with D unresolved. The CDR3 runs to 13 residues. V lost 0 bases to trimming and J lost 14 bases, with 12 bases between them. Germline CDR1 is SGHRS and CDR2 is YFSETQ. CDR3 loop: CASSLEASKALHF. The DNA of the CDR3 is TGCGCCAGCAGCTTGGAAGCGAGTAAGGCCCTCCACTTT.

The rearrangement links TRBV23-1 to TRBJ2-1, with 8 bases matching TRBD1. TRBV23-1 is an ORF, and what it does is uncertain. This CDR3 region has 15 residues. The V gene end was trimmed by 8 bases and the J gene end by 8 bases; junction bases not matched to a gene: 14. The CDR3 is CASPPAGQGADEQFF. The CDR3 DNA is TGCGCCAGCCCCCCCGCCGGACAGGGCGCCGATGAGCAGTTCTTC.

Turning to this clone: The same CDR3 also results from other DNA sequences found in this sample. The CDR3 here is CASSSYYEQYF. The CDR3 DNA reads TGTGCCAGCAGCTCTTACTACGAGCAGTACTTC. The chain uses TRBV27 and TRBJ2-7, with unresolved D. CDR1 is MNHEY, CDR2 SMNVEV, per germline (reference sequence). Trimming removed 6 bases from V and 3 bases from J, with 6 bases in between. CDR3 length equals 11 residues.

The chain joins TRBV6-4 to TRBJ1-2; a possible D gene is TRBD1 (6 bases). This CDR3 is 15 amino acids long. V dropped 5 bases and J dropped 4 bases, with 17 bases sitting between them. CDR1 and CDR2 from the germline V gene are MRHNA and SNTAGT. CDR3 sequence: CASSLNGQGIYGYTF. The CDR3 nucleotides are TGTGCCAGCAGTCTTAACGGGCAGGGGATCTATGGCTACACCTTC.

For this clone: The identical CDR3 is also encoded by other nucleotide sequences in the sample. The chain is built from TRBV19 and TRBJ1-1; D is uncertain. Germline V gene lookup returns CDR1 LNHDA and CDR2 SQIVND (reference sequence). The CDR3 has 13 amino acids. Trimming cost V 2 bases and J 0 bases, with 4 bases left between them. The CDR3 loop reads CASSIRVNTEAFF. The DNA of the CDR3 is TGTGCCAGTAGTATAAGGGTGAACACTGAAGCTTTCTTT.

The V gene is TRBV9, the J gene TRBJ2-1; D is perhaps TRBD2 (7 bases). Germline V gene lookup returns CDR1 SGDLS and CDR2 YYNGEE. The CDR3 totals 15 residues. Trimming took off 0 bases at V and 6 bases at J, with 13 bases between the two ends. CDR3 in DNA: TGTGCCAGCAGCGTAGAGGTGGGAGGGGGCAATGAGCAGTTCTTC. This gives the protein CASSVEVGGGNEQFF.

The chain links TRBV9 to TRBJ2-7; 9 bases map to TRBD1. V was clipped by 1 base and J by 2 bases; unmatched bases: 10. From germline, CDR1 is SGDLS and CDR2 YYNGEE. The CDR3 covers 17 residues. The CDR3 reads CASSVTGGTGGPYEQYF. CDR3 sequence (DNA): TGTGCCAGCAGCGTAACGGGGGGCACAGGGGGCCCCTACGAGCAGTACTTC.

The V call is TRBV20-1, the J call TRBJ1-1, with a tentative D call TRBD1 (5 bases). V was pared by 3 bases and J by 11 bases, with 10 bases between. In germline, CDR1 is DFQATT, CDR2 SNEGSKA (reference sequence). The CDR3 is 10 residues long. The CDR3 sequence is CSASAGAAFF. CDR3 nucleotides: TGCAGTGCTAGTGCCGGGGCGGCTTTCTTT.

V usage is TRBV28 and J usage is TRBJ2-7, with TRBD1 matching 10 bases. This CDR3 is 15 amino acids long. Germline assignment: CDR1 MDHEN and CDR2 SYDVKM. The V gene end was trimmed by 2 bases and the J gene end by 2 bases; junction bases not matched to a gene: 3. DNA for the CDR3: TGTGCCAGCAGTTTACTCGGACAGGGGGCCTACGAGCAGTACTTC. This sequence encodes CASSLLGQGAYEQYF.

This clone came up once. The J gene is TRBJ2-1, the V gene TRBV12-5, with D maybe TRBD2 (6 bases). The CDR3 length is 19 residues. Germline CDR1 reads LGHNT; CDR2 reads FRNRAP. Between the trimmed V and J ends, which lost 2 bases and 4 bases, there was a span of 24 bases. The CDR3 protein is CASGLLQIGGAAIYNEQFF. The CDR3 DNA follows: TGTGCTAGTGGTTTGCTACAGATCGGGGGAGCGGCAATTTACAATGAGCAGTTCTTC.

This chain connects TRBV28 to TRBJ1-4; 7 bases align to TRBD1. The CDR3 runs 13 residues. V dropped 8 bases and J dropped 7; count of bases not matched to a gene: 7. Per the germline V gene, CDR1 is MDHEN and CDR2 is SYDVKM. CDR3 nucleotides: TGTGCCAGCGTTCAGGGGGGAGGTGAAAAACTGTTTTTT. Translating it yields CASVQGGGEKLFF.

The chain employs TRBV2 and TRBJ1-4, with TRBD1 identical over 7 bases. The germline V gene encodes CDR1 SNHLY and CDR2 FYNNEI. V dropped 5 bases and J dropped 6; count of bases not matched to a gene: 6. This CDR3 is built from 14 residues. The CDR3 DNA follows: TGTGCCAGCAGTCGACAGGGTGTTGATGAAAAACTGTTTTTT. Its translation: CASSRQGVDEKLFF.

The V gene is TRBV5-4, the J gene TRBJ2-1, with D possibly being TRBD2 (5 bases). V shed 3 bases and J shed 6 bases, with 13 bases lying between them. The CDR3 has 14 residues. The germline gives CDR1 SGHNT, CDR2 YYREEE (reference sequence). The DNA of the CDR3 is TGTGCCAGCAGCTCCGTGGACTTCTTCAATGAGCAGTTCTTC. Amino acid sequence: CASSSVDFFNEQFF.

This rearrangement joins TRBV11-2 to TRBJ2-1; TRBD2 is a possible D gene (5 bases). This CDR3 contains 15 residues. The germline V and J ends were trimmed by 4 bases and 3 bases, with 13 bases remaining between them. Germline loops: CDR1 SGHAT, CDR2 FQNNGV. CDR3 DNA sequence: TGTGCCAGCAGCTCTGTTCGGGGTCTCTACAATGAGCAGTTCTTC. This sequence encodes CASSSVRGLYNEQFF.

This clone was picked up a small number of times. The chain carries TRBV7-3 and TRBJ1-2, with a weak D call TRBD1 (5 bases). This CDR3 has 13 residues. Per the germline V gene, CDR1 is SGHTA and CDR2 is FQGTGA. The V end lost 6 bases, the J end lost 2 bases, and 10 bases lay between the germline ends. The CDR3 sequence is CASRGADNYGYTF. CDR3 DNA: TGTGCCAGCAGAGGGGCAGACAACTATGGCTACACCTTC.

This clone was counted between two and nine times. V gene TRBV6-5 combines with J gene TRBJ2-3; D is perhaps TRBD1 (7 bases). The CDR3 has 13 amino acids. V shed 7 bases and J shed 5 bases, with 13 bases lying between them. Germline-derived CDR1 and CDR2 are MNHEY and SVGAGI. This chain's CDR3 is CASTPGGLDTQYF. The CDR3, as DNA: TGTGCCAGCACTCCAGGGGGGCTAGATACGCAGTATTTT.

The gene calls are TRBV2 and TRBJ1-2, with unresolved D. V lost 1 base and J 3 bases, leaving 6 bases between the germline ends. Germline CDR1 SNHLY, CDR2 FYNNEI. The CDR3 runs to 13 residues. The CDR3 sequence: CASSEEMDYGYTF. CDR3 nucleotides: TGTGCCAGCAGTGAAGAAATGGACTATGGCTACACCTTC. The whole variable domain, filled in from reference TRBV2 and TRBJ1-2, reads EPEVTQTPSHQVTQMGQEVILRCVPISNHLYFYWYRQILGQKVEFLVSFYNNEISEKSEIFDDQFSVERPDGSNFTLKIRSTKLEDSAMYFCASSEEMDYGYTFGSGTRLTVV.

J is TRBJ2-5 and V is TRBV5-1; TRBD2 matches at 9 bases. The V segment lost 4 bases and the J segment 5 bases; nucleotides outside the gene matches: 12. The length of the CDR3 is 16 residues. CDR1 SGHRS and CDR2 YFSETQ come from the germline V gene. CDR3 protein: CASSPEGGGRVETQYF. CDR3 nucleotides: TGCGCCAGCAGCCCCGAGGGCGGCGGGAGGGTTGAGACCCAGTACTTC.

V is TRBV7-9 and J is TRBJ1-5; D is ambiguous. The CDR3 covers 12 residues. The germline V gene encodes CDR1 SEHNR and CDR2 FQNEAQ (reference sequence). V dropped 5 bases and J dropped 5 bases, with 7 bases sitting between them. DNA of the CDR3: TGTGCCAGCAGCAACAAAGATCAGCCCCAGCATTTT. As protein: CASSNKDQPQHF.

This clone was counted between two and nine times. V gene TRBV5-1 combines with J gene TRBJ2-7, with a tentative D call TRBD1 (5 bases). Germline loops: CDR1 SGHRS, CDR2 YFSETQ. Trimming cost V 2 bases and J 4 bases, with 13 bases left between them. CDR3 length: 14 residues. CDR3 protein: CASSFTAGRYEQYF. CDR3 bases: TGCGCCAGCAGCTTTACGGCAGGGCGGTACGAGCAGTACTTC. Complete variable domain (other parts from reference TRBV5-1 and TRBJ2-7): KAGVTQTPRYLIKTRGQQVTLSCSPISGHRSVSWYQQTPGQGLQFLFEYFSETQRNKGNFPGRFSGRQFSNSRSEMNVSTLELGDSALYLCASSFTAGRYEQYFGPGTRLTVT.

V gene TRBV15 combines with J gene TRBJ2-7; D remains ambiguous. The V gene's germline CDR1 is LNHNV and CDR2 YYDKDF (reference sequence). Trimming took off 0 bases at V and 4 bases at J, with 7 bases between the two ends. The CDR3 is 13 residues long. The CDR3 loop reads CATSRDPNYEQYF. The CDR3 DNA follows: TGTGCCACCAGCAGAGATCCCAATTACGAGCAGTACTTC.

Here the CDR3 reads CARGVERPEETQYF. CDR3 bases: TGTGCCAGAGGGGTAGAGCGGCCCGAAGAGACCCAGTACTTC. V gene TRBV2 combines with J gene TRBJ2-5; D may be TRBD1 or TRBD2 (5 bases each). Germline lookup yields CDR1 SNHLY and CDR2 FYNNEI. The length of the CDR3 is 14 residues. Trimming stripped 9 bases from V and 3 bases from J, with 17 bases between.